This T cell receptor beta chain was recovered during a study of blood T cell repertoires in COVID-19. Study background: The cDNA or gDNA used as material had been derived from T cells, B-cell-depleted T cells, or PBMCs.

Residents of about 25 US areas, aged about 18 to 95 years, made up the participants. Recovered participants had two consecutive negative NP/OP PCR tests, healthcare professional clearance, or symptom resolution. Profiled with immunoSEQ multiplex PCR; TCRdb holds only in-frame clones, not every one. The sample comprises a few hundred thousand clones, roughly 86% of which are singletons, and over 9% rests with the top ten. The CDR3 is 15 amino acids. Germline values: CDR1 LGHNA, CDR2 YSLEER. The junction had 5 bases not matched to a gene; V was cut back by 2 bases and J by 4 bases. The source of this sequence is a young woman who had recovered from COVID-19. V gene TRBV4-3 combines with J gene TRBJ1-5; the match to TRBD1 covers 7 bases. Sequencing input: PBMCs or T cells enriched from blood (not recorded which). CDR3 residues: CASSQITGANQPQHF. In DNA form, the CDR3 reads TGCGCCAGCAGCCAAATAACAGGGGCTAATCAGCCCCAGCATTTT.